This T cell receptor (beta chain) was captured in a study of cytomegalovirus exposure and HLA in healthy donors. The primer mix had 60 Vbeta and 13 Jbeta primers. Original methodology: Unique TCR beta chains totaled roughly 80 million in a later count, with around 11 million of them shared. TCRdb's copy holds only in-frame clones and misses some; the assay was immunoSEQ multiplex PCR. That table gives V, J and clone size, and the DNA gave D and trimming. This table holds about 120,000 clones, roughly 80% found once. Germline V gives CDR1 KGHSH, CDR2 LQKENI. The V end lost 2 bases, the J end lost 4 bases, and 10 bases lay between the germline ends. This CDR3 spans 14 amino acids. General study points: Fewer N-insertions than the roughly 670-donor mean were reportedly shown by an Asian-associated ancestry cluster in a later analysis.

This clone was counted between two and nine times. Its target is not known. The TCR was taken from a man aged 25 to 45 in good health and CMV-seronegative. The specimen was PBMCs. The rearrangement joins TRBV18 to TRBJ2-3; tentative D call: TRBD2 (7 bases). The CDR3 region has the DNA TGTGCCAGCTCACCAGAGGGGGGGCCAGATACGCAGTATTTT. Amino acid sequence: CASSPEGGPDTQYF.